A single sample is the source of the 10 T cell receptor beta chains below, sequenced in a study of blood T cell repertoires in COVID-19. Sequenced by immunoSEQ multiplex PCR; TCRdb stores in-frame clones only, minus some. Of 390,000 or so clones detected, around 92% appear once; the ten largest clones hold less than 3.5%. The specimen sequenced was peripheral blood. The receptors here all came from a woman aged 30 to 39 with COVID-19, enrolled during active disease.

DNA for the CDR3: TGTGCCAGCAGCGTCGAGTCCTCCTACAATGAGCAGTTCTTC. This gives the protein CASSVESSYNEQFF. V and J are TRBV6-5 and TRBJ2-1; D is undetermined. V lost 6 bases to trimming and J lost 0 bases, with 9 bases between them. CDR1 and CDR2 from the germline V gene are MNHEY and SVGAGI. This CDR3 is built from 14 residues.

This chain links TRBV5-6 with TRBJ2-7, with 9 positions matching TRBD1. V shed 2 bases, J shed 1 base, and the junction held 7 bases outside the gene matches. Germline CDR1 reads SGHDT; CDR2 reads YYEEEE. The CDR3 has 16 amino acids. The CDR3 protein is CASSLYRGPESYEQYV. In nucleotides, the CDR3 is TGTGCCAGCAGCTTATACAGGGGGCCTGAGTCCTACGAGCAGTACGTC.

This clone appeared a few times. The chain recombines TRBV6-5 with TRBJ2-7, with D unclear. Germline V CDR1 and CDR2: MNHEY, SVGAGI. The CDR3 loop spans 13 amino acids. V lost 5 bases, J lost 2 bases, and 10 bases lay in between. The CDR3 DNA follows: TGTGCCAGCAGTCAACACAGTCCCTACGAGCAGTACTTC. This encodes CASSQHSPYEQYF.

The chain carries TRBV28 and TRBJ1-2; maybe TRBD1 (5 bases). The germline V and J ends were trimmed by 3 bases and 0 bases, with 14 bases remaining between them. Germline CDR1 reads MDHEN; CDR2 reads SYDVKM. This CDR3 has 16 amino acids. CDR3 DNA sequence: TGTGCCAGCAGTTTGACAGACGGATATCCTAACTATGGCTACACCTTC. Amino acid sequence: CASSLTDGYPNYGYTF.

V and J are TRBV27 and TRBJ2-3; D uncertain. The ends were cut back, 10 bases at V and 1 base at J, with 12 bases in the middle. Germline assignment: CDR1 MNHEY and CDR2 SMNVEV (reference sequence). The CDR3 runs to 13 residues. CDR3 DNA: TGTGCCACCACCCGCCCGGGCACAGATACGCAGTATTTT. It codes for CATTRPGTDTQYF.

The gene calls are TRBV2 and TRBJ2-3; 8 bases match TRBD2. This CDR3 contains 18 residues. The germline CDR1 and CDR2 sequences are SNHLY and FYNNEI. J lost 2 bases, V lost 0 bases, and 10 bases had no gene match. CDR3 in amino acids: CASSEAPPLAALTDTQYF. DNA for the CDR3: TGTGCCAGCAGTGAAGCCCCTCCACTAGCGGCGCTCACAGATACGCAGTATTTT.

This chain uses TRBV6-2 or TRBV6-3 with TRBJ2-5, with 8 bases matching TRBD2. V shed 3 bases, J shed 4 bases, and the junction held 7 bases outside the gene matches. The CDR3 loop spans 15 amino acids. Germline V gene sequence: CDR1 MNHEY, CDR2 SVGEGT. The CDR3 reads CASSYGIAGIETQYF. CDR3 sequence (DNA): TGTGCCAGCAGTTATGGGATAGCGGGGATAGAGACCCAGTACTTC.

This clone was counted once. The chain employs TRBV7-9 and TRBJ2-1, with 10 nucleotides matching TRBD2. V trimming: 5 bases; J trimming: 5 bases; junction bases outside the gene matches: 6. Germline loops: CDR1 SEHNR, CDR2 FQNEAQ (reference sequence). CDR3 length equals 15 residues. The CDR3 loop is CASSRTSGAHNEQFF. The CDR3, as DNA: TGTGCCAGCAGCCGTACTAGCGGGGCCCACAATGAGCAGTTCTTC.

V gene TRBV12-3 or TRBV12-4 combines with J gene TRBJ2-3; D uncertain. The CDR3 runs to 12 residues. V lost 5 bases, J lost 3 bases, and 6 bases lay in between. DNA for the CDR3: TGTGCCAGCAGTCGCCTAACAGATACGCAGTATTTT. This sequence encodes CASSRLTDTQYF.

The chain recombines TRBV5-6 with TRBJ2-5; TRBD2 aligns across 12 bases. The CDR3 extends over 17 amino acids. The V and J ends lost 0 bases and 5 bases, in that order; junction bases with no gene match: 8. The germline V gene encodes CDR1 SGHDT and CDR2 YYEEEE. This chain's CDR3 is CASSLEASGGESETQYF. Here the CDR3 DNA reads TGTGCCAGCAGCTTGGAGGCTAGCGGGGGGGAATCGGAGACCCAGTACTTC.